This entry lists 7 T cell receptor beta chains sequenced from one sample in a study of human T cells and chemical hapten exposure. Described time point: patch test 1, 2 weeks after DPC sensitization. Treatment of the sample: therapeutic diphenylcyclopropenone sensitization with weekly scalp DPC. TCRdb used MiXCR to reprocess the RACE reads, holding one entry per CDR3 protein. The profile covers around 380,000 distinct CDR3 sequences, with 4.8% appearing a single time and 2% to 2.5% taken by the ten largest. Sequencing used whole blood, obtained in connection with sensitization to the hapten diphenylcyclopropenone (DPC). All receptors come from a woman in her fifties or sixties with alopecia areata. Some clones in this sample may be carry-over from other donors' samples.

The V and J genes are TRBV4-1 and TRBJ1-5, with unresolved D. V lost 3 bases and J lost 7, with 10 bases in between. Germline loops: CDR1 MGHRA, CDR2 YSYEKL. This CDR3 has 13 amino acids. CDR3 sequence reads: CASSHDHGQPQHF. CDR3 nucleotide sequence: TGCGCCAGCAGCCATGACCATGGGCAGCCCCAGCATTTT.

This clonotype was recorded many times. The chain is built from TRBV29-1 and TRBJ2-7; D gene ambiguous. The CDR3 has 11 amino acids. Deletions cut 3 bases from V and 6 bases from J, with 9 bases between. CDR1 is SQVTM, CDR2 ANQGSEA, per germline. The CDR3 DNA follows: TGCAGCGTTGACAGGACGGGCGAGCAGTACTTC. This encodes CSVDRTGEQYF.

This sequence joins TRBV27 and TRBJ1-2, with TRBD1 matching over 10 bases. Losses at the gene ends were 6 bases for V and 7 bases for J; bases not matched to a gene: 8. The CDR3 has 14 amino acids. Germline V gives CDR1 MNHEY, CDR2 SMNVEV (reference sequence). The CDR3: CASSLGQGISGYTF. DNA of the CDR3: TGTGCCAGCAGCCTGGGACAGGGGATTAGTGGCTACACCTTC.

This clonotype was seen ten or more times. The chain joins TRBV20-1 to TRBJ2-1, with a tentative D call TRBD1 (6 bases). CDR1 is DFQATT and CDR2 is SNEGSKA in the germline V gene (reference sequence). The CDR3 extends over 14 amino acids. CDR3 nucleotides: TGCAGCATCTCCGGGACACAAACCTACAATGAGCAGTTCTTC. This translates into CSISGTQTYNEQFF.

There are many counts of this clonotype. The CDR3 DNA reads as TGTGCCAGCAGCCAAGATCGACAGGTCGAGCAGTACTTC. It encodes CASSQDRQVEQYF. The rearrangement links TRBV4-2 to TRBJ2-7; maybe TRBD1 (6 bases). The CDR3 spans 13 residues. Trimming pared 0 bases from V and 6 bases from J, leaving 9 bases between. Germline CDR1 is LGHNA and CDR2 is YNFKEQ.

This clonotype was detected only a few times. The chain joins TRBV28 to TRBJ1-1; 7 bases are shared with TRBD1. Per germline, CDR1 MDHEN and CDR2 SYDVKM. CDR3 size: 16 residues. With 1 base clipped from V and 3 bases from J, the junction kept 8 bases outside the gene matches. CDR3 protein: CASSLSDRVVDTEAFF. The CDR3 DNA is TGTGCCAGCAGTTTATCCGACAGGGTGGTTGACACTGAAGCTTTCTTT.

This clonotype has only a few counts. V usage is TRBV9 and J usage is TRBJ1-1; D not certain. The CDR3 is 15 residues long. The germline gives CDR1 SGDLS, CDR2 YYNGEE. With 4 bases removed from V and 5 bases from J, the gap between germline ends came to 18 bases. The CDR3 loop is CASSPQSRPKTEAFF. CDR3 DNA: TGTGCCAGCAGCCCGCAGTCGAGACCGAAGACTGAAGCTTTCTTT.